This T cell receptor (beta chain) comes out of a study of OX40 agonist ivuxolimab in advanced cancers. From germline, CDR1 is SEHNR and CDR2 FQNEAQ (reference sequence). Deletions cut 5 bases from V and 7 bases from J, with 21 bases between. This CDR3 comprises 15 residues. TCRdb's copy holds only in-frame clones and misses some; the assay was immunoSEQ multiplex PCR. In the table there are more than 45,000 clones, approximately 91% of which are singletons. The rearrangement joins TRBV7-9 to TRBJ2-7, with D maybe TRBD2 (5 bases). The clonotype originates from an adult with an advanced solid tumor such as melanoma, head and neck, liver or kidney cancer. The material was CD4+ or CD8+ T cells sorted from blood, obtained in a trial of the OX40 agonist ivuxolimab. Written as DNA, the CDR3 is TGTGCCAGCAGCCCCAGCCCCAGCCGAGGGTCGGAGCAGTACTTC. Translation gives CASSPSPSRGSEQYF.